The clone carrying this T cell receptor (beta chain) was counted at least ten times. Its antigen remains unidentified. A second PCR of about 7 to 11 cycles used a sample-barcoded 5' primer and a J-beta primer mix. Each CDR3 protein is one row after TCRdb ran MiXCR on the 5' RACE reads. Here the sample spans 600,000 or so distinct CDR3 sequences, roughly 31% being singletons. The sample comes from a study of blood T cells in healthy people across ages. Broader study findings: Total diversity from one million sequenced T cells was likely underestimated.

Each sample yielded at least 5 micrograms of PBMC total RNA. The receptor was derived from a woman aged 80 or over in good health. The specimen was blood.

Here the CDR3 DNA reads TGTGCCAGCAGTCCGACAGGGGGCTGGAGCACTGAAGCTTTCTTT. Translated: CASSPTGGWSTEAFF. This sequence joins TRBV6-6 and TRBJ1-1; 10 positions agree with TRBD1. CDR1 and CDR2 from the germline V gene are MNHNY and SVGAGI (reference sequence). The CDR3 consists of 15 residues. The ends lost 5 bases at V and 4 bases at J; junction bases unmatched: 7.